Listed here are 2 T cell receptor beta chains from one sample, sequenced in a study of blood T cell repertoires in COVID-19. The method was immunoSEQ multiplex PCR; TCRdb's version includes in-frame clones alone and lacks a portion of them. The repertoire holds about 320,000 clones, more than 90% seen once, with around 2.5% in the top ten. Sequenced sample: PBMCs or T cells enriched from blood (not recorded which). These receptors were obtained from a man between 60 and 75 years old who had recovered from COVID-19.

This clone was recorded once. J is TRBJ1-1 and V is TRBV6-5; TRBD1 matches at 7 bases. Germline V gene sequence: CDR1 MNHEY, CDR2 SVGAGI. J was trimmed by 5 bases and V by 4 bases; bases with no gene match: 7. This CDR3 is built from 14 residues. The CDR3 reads CASSSNRGETEAFF. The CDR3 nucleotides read TGTGCCAGCAGTTCCAACAGGGGTGAGACTGAAGCTTTCTTT.

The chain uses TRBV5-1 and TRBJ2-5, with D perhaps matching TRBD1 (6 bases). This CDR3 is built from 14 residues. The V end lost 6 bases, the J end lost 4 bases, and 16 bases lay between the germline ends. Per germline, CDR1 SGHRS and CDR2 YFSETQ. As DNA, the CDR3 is TGCGCCAGCACCCTGGAGGTAGGGGGAGAGACCCAGTACTTC. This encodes CASTLEVGGETQYF.